This is a list of T cell receptor beta chains from one sample in a study of blood T cells in healthy people across ages. A single record per CDR3 protein comes from TCRdb applying MiXCR to the 5' RACE reads. The sample includes roughly 720,000 distinct CDR3 sequences, about 55% of them seen just once. The sequenced sample consisted of blood. The receptors were gathered from an elderly man in good health. Each CDR3 is given with its conserved first and last residue. Each record gives: D gene, V gene, J gene, clone size, CDR3 DNA, CDR3 protein. D genes are given only for firm matches. A row's size may be missing; if present it is once, few, many or a size class.

-,TRBV6-1,TRBJ2-5,-,TGTGCCAACAGTGAAGGGGGAGCCCTGGAGACCCAGTACTTC,CANSEGGALETQYF
-,TRBV6-2/TRBV6-3,TRBJ2-6,-,TGTGCCAGCAGCGATCGAGGGGTTACTGGGGCCAACGTCCTGACTTTC,CASSDRGVTGANVLTF
TRBD1,TRBV24-1,TRBJ2-1,-,TGTGCCACCAGTGATCCTCGGACAGGGGCCAATGAGCAGTTCTTC,CATSDPRTGANEQFF
-,TRBV13,TRBJ1-1,few,TGTGCCAGCAGCTTAGAACAGGGTCGGGACACTGAAGCTTTCTTT,CASSLEQGRDTEAFF
TRBD2,TRBV20-1,TRBJ2-1,few,TGCAGTGCTAGAGCGTCCGGGACTAGCGGGAGGAATGAGCAGTTCTTC,CSARASGTSGRNEQFF
TRBD2,TRBV3-1,TRBJ2-5,-,TGTGCCAGCAGCCAAGACGTTGGGACTAGCGGGAAAGAGACCCAGTACTTC,CASSQDVGTSGKETQYF
TRBD1,TRBV7-8,TRBJ1-2,-,TGTGCCAGCAGCTTAGGGACAGGGGCCGCCTCTAACTATGGCTACACCTTC,CASSLGTGAASNYGYTF
TRBD1,TRBV6-1,TRBJ1-5,-,TGTGCCAGCAGTGACTCAGGGGGCGGTCAGCCCCAGCATTTT,CASSDSGGGQPQHF
TRBD2,TRBV15,TRBJ2-1,-,TGTGCCACCAGCAGAGATTTCGGTGGAGGGACTAGCGGGAGGAGTGAGCAGTTCTTC,CATSRDFGGGTSGRSEQFF
-,TRBV29-1,TRBJ1-1,few,TGCAGCGTCCAACCTGGGACTGAAGCTTTCTTT,CSVQPGTEAFF
TRBD2,TRBV7-6,TRBJ2-5,-,TGTGCCAGCAGCCTGCGACTAGCGGGAGTCTACAATGAGCAGTACTTC,CASSLRLAGVYNEQYF
-,TRBV11-2,TRBJ2-7,-,TGTGCCAGCAGCCCTTCGGGACTCTCGACCTACGAGCAGTACTTC,CASSPSGLSTYEQYF
-,TRBV20-1,TRBJ2-5,-,TGCAGTGTTACATCGTCTGGGGGGACCCAGTACTTC,CSVTSSGGTQYF
TRBD2,TRBV12-3/TRBV12-4,TRBJ2-7,-,TGTGCCAGCAGCCAGACGAAGCTAGCGGGAGCTTACAATGAGCAGTACTTC,CASSQTKLAGAYNEQYF
-,TRBV2,TRBJ2-1,-,TGTGCCAGCACATACCTCAATGAGCAGTTCTTC,CASTYLNEQFF
-,TRBV5-1,TRBJ2-7,-,TGCGCCAGCAACCCTGGCGGGGGCAACTCCTACGAGCAGTACTTC,CASNPGGGNSYEQYF
TRBD2,TRBV6-1,TRBJ2-1,-,TGTGCCAGCAGTTTTAGCGGGGGGAGCTCCTACAATGAGCAGTTCTTC,CASSFSGGSSYNEQFF